This is a list of T cell receptor beta chains from one sample in a study of T cell responses to AZD1222 COVID-19 vaccine. Assay: immunoSEQ multiplex PCR; the TCRdb copy retains only in-frame clones and omits some. This table has 100,000 to 150,000 clones, around 87% appearing once. The sample was peripheral blood, taken on day 0 of AZD1222 vaccination. All receptors derive from an adult in good health. Each CDR3 is given with its conserved first and last residue.

v_gene,j_gene,CDR3aa
TRBV3-1/TRBV3-2,TRBJ1-6,CASSQDERPLHF
TRBV27,TRBJ2-7,CASSFTATYEQYF
TRBV10-3,TRBJ2-3,CAIRPGRASADTQYF
TRBV6-2/TRBV6-3,TRBJ2-7,CASTPDLYEQYF
TRBV6-2/TRBV6-3,TRBJ1-2,CASSYRRTSYGYTF
TRBV28,TRBJ2-7,CASSSTWGEQYF
TRBV2,TRBJ1-1,CASRPPGAGTEAFF
TRBV12-5,TRBJ2-7,CARGTSGREQYF
TRBV19,TRBJ2-1,CASSMTGAGGIEQFF
TRBV7-3,TRBJ1-3,CASSAGPGPGNTIYF
TRBV9,TRBJ2-5,CASSPGQFQETQYF
TRBV28,TRBJ1-5,CASSLWSSSGNQPQHF
TRBV5-1,TRBJ1-1,CASSLDREGTEAFF
TRBV5-4,TRBJ1-2,CASSKGQPNYGYTF
TRBV7-9,TRBJ2-3,CASVGRTDTQYF
TRBV2,TRBJ2-5,CASSEGGSETQYF
TRBV25-1,TRBJ1-2,CASSSGIRDYGYTF
TRBV3-1/TRBV3-2,TRBJ2-7,CASSQGGEQYF
TRBV7-2,TRBJ2-5,CASRDRAETQYF
TRBV7-9,TRBJ2-1,CASTPPGYGNEQFF
TRBV4-3,TRBJ2-2,CASSQELTGELFF
TRBV23-1,TRBJ2-2,CASSPGQQNTGELFF
TRBV7-8,TRBJ1-4,CASSEYGTGSEKLFF
TRBV9,TRBJ2-7,CASSEAGPDEQYF
TRBV19,TRBJ2-3,CASSFLAGGLTDTQYF
TRBV7-9,TRBJ1-5,CASSLGDQPQHF
TRBV6-1,TRBJ1-1,CASSEIAQAFF
TRBV3-1/TRBV3-2,TRBJ1-2,CASSPTMGGPSNYGYTF
TRBV29-1,TRBJ1-4,CSVQGINEKLFF
TRBV24-1,TRBJ1-2,CATSERGANYGYTF
TRBV27,TRBJ2-1,CASSLGLAGGNNEQFF
TRBV12-5,TRBJ2-2,CASGHGLGPNPGELFF
TRBV28,TRBJ1-2,CASSSYDKVGQGGNYGYTF
TRBV19,TRBJ1-2,CASSTTRDRGFYGYTF
TRBV2,TRBJ2-2,CASRRLAGTGELFF
TRBV5-4,TRBJ1-1,CASSLLGEGNTEAFF
TRBV7-2,TRBJ2-7,CASNEGRPYEQYF
TRBV2,TRBJ1-2,CASSPLLGGGYTF
TRBV29-1,TRBJ2-1,CSVGLANEQFF
TRBV9,TRBJ1-2,CASSGGRNYNYGYTF